This T cell receptor (beta chain) was sequenced during a study of T cell changes during pregnancy in multiple sclerosis. From germline, CDR1 is MNHEY and CDR2 SMNVEV (reference sequence). Trimming cost V 8 bases and J 4 bases, with 11 bases left between them. This CDR3 has 13 residues. Sequencing was performed with immunoSEQ multiplex PCR; in TCRdb, only in-frame clones are kept and a portion is missing. The sample holds fewer than 150,000 clones, less than 97% seen once. The chain is built from TRBV27 and TRBJ2-2; a weak D match, TRBD1 (5 bases). This receptor was identified in a female donor with multiple sclerosis, enrolled in a pregnancy study. The sample in question was peripheral blood, obtained after pregnancy. CDR3 coding DNA: TGTGCCAGCCGCCGGACATTCACCGGGGAGCTGTTTTTT. It translates to CASRRTFTGELFF.